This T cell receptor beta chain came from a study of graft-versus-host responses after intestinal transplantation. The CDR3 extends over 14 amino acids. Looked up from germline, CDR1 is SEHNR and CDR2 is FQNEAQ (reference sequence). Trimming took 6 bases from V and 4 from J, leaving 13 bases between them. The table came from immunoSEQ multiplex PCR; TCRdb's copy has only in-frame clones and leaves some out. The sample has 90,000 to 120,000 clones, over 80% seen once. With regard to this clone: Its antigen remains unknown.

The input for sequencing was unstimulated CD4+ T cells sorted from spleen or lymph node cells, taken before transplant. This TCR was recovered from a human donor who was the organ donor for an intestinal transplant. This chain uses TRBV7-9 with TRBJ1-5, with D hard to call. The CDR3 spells CASSDGPRNQPQHF. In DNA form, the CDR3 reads TGTGCCAGCAGTGACGGACCGCGTAATCAGCCCCAGCATTTT.